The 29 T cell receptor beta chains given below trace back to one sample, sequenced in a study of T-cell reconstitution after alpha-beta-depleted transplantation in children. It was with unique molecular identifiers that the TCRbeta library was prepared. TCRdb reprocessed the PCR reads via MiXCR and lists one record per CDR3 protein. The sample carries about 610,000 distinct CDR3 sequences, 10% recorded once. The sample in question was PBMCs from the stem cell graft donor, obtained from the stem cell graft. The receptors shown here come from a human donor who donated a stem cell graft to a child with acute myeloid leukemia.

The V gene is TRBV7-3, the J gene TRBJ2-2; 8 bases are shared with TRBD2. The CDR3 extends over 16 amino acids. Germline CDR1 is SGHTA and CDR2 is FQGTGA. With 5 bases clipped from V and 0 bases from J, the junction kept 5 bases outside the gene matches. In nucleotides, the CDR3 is TGTGCCAGCAGCCCCAGGACTAGCTCGAACACCGGGGAGCTGTTTTTT. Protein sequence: CASSPRTSSNTGELFF.

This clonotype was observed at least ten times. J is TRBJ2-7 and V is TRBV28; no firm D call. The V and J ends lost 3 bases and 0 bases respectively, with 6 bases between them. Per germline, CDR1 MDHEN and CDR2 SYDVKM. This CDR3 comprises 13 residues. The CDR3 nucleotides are TGTGCCAGCAGTTTCAGAAACTCCTACGAGCAGTACTTC. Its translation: CASSFRNSYEQYF.

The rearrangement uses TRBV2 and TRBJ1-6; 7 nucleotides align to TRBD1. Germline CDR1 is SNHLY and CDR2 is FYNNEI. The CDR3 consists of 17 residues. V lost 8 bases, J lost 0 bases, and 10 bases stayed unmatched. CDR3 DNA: TGTGCCAGCGAGGGGGACAGTCCTTCCTCCTATAATTCACCCCTCCACTTT. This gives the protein CASEGDSPSSYNSPLHF.

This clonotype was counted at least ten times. CDR3 protein: CASSLGGAVSYNEQFF. The CDR3 DNA reads TGTGCCAGCAGCTTAGGAGGGGCTGTCTCCTACAATGAGCAGTTCTTC. The gene calls are TRBV7-3 and TRBJ2-1, with D possibly matching TRBD2 (6 bases). Germline V CDR1 and CDR2: SGHTA, FQGTGA. With 2 bases removed from V and 0 bases from J, the gap between germline ends came to 11 bases. This CDR3 has 16 amino acids. The full variable domain, rest sourced from reference TRBV7-3 and TRBJ2-1, is GAGVSQTPSNKVTEKGKYVELRCDPISGHTALYWYRQSLGQGPEFLIYFQGTGAADDSGLPNDRFFAVRPEGSVSTLKIQRTERGDSAVYLCASSLGGAVSYNEQFFGPGTRLTVL.

CDR3 sequence reads: CSARDQRLANEQYF. In DNA, the CDR3 is TGCAGTGCTAGAGATCAGAGACTAGCGAACGAGCAGTACTTC. This chain links TRBV20-1 with TRBJ2-7, with TRBD2 identical over 8 bases. Germline assignment: CDR1 DFQATT and CDR2 SNEGSKA (reference sequence). This CDR3 contains 14 residues. V lost 0 bases to trimming and J lost 5 bases; unmatched junction nucleotides: 6.

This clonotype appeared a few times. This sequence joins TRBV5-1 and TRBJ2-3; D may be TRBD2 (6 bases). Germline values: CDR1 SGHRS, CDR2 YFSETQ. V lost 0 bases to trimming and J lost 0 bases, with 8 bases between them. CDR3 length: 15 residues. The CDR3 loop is CASSLASASTDTQYF. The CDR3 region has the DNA TGCGCCAGCAGCTTGGCTAGCGCCAGCACAGATACGCAGTATTTT.

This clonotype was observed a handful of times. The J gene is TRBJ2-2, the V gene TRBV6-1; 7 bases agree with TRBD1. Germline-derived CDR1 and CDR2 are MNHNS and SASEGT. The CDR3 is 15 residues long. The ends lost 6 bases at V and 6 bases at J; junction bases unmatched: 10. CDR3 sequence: CASSPGRGSAGELFF. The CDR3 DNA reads TGTGCCAGCAGCCCTGGCAGGGGGTCGGCCGGGGAGCTGTTTTTT.

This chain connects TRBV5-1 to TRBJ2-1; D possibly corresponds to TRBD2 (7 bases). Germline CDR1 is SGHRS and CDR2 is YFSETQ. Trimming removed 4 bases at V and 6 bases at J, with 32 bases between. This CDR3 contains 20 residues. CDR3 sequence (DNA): TGCGCCAGCAGCGCCACTCGGTGGGGGGCTAGGGCTAGCGGAGGCAATGAGCAGTTCTTC. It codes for CASSATRWGARASGGNEQFF.

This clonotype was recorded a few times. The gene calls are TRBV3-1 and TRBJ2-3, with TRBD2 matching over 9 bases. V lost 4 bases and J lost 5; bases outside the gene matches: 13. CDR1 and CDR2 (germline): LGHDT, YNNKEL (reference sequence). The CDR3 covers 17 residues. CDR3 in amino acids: CASSPLVEAGGQDTQYF. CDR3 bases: TGTGCCAGCAGCCCCCTGGTAGAAGCGGGAGGACAAGATACGCAGTATTTT.

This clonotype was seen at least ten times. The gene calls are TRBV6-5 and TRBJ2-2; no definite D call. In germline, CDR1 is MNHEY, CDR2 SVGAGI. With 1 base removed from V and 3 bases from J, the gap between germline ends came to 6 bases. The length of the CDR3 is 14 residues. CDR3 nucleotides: TGTGCCAGCAGTTACTATGGGGACACCGGGGAGCTGTTTTTT. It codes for CASSYYGDTGELFF.

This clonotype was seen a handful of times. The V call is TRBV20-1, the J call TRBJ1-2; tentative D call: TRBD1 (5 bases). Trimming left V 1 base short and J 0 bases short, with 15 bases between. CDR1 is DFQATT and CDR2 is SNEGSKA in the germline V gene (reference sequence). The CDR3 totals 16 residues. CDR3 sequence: CSARGSGQGANYGYTF. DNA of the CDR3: TGCAGTGCTAGAGGATCTGGCCAGGGAGCTAACTATGGCTACACCTTC.

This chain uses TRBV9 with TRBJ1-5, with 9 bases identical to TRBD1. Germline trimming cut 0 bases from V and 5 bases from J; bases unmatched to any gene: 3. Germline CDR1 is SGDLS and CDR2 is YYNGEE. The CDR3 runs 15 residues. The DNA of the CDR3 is TGTGCCAGCAGCGTAGGACAGGGGGGCGATCAGCCCCAGCATTTT. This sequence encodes CASSVGQGGDQPQHF.

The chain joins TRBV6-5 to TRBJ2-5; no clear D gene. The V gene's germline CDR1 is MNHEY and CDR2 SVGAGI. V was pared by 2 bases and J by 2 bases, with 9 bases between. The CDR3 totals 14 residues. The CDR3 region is CASSYRAYQETQYF. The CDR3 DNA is TGTGCCAGCAGTTACAGGGCCTATCAAGAGACCCAGTACTTC.

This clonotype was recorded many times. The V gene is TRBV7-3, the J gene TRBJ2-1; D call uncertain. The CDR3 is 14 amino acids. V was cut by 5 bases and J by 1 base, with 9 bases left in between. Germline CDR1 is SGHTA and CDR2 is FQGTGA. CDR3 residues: CASSEDPSYNEQFF. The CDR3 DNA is TGTGCCAGCAGCGAGGACCCGTCCTACAATGAGCAGTTCTTC.

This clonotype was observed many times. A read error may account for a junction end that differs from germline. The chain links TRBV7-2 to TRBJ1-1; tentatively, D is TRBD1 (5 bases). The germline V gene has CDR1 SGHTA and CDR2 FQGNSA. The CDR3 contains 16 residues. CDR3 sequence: CASSLVLRGVSLKLLF. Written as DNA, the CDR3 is TGTGCCAGCAGCTTAGTTCTGCGGGGGGTTTCACTGAAGTTGCTCTTT.

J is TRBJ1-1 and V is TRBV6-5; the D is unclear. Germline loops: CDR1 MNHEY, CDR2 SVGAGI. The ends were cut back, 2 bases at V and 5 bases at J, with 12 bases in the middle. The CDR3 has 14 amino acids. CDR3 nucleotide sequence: TGTGCCAGCAGTTACGTTCTGGGAAGGACTGAAGCTTTCTTT. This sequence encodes CASSYVLGRTEAFF.

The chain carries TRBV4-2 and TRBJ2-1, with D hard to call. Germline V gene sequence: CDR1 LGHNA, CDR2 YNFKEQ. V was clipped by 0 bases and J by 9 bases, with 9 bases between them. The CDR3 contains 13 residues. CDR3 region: CASSQDRQGEQFF. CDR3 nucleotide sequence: TGTGCCAGCAGCCAAGATCGTCAAGGTGAGCAGTTCTTC.

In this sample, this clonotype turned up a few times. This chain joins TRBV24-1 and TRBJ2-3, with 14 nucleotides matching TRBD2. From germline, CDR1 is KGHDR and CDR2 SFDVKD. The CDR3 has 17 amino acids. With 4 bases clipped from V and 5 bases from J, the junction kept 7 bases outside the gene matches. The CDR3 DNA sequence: TGTGCCACCAGTGACCCAGGGACTAGCGGGAGTAGAGATACGCAGTATTTT. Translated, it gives CATSDPGTSGSRDTQYF.

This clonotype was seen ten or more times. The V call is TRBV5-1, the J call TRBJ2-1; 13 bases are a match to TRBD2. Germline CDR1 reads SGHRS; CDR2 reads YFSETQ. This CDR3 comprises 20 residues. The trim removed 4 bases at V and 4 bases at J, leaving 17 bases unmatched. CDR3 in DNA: TGCGCCAGCAGCATACCGACAGGGGCCGGGACTAGCGGGACTTACAATGAGCAGTTCTTC. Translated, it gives CASSIPTGAGTSGTYNEQFF.

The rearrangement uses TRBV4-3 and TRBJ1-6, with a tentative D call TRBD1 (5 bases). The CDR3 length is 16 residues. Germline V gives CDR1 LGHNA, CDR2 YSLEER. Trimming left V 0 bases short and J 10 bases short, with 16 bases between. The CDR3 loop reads CASSQDLGELGSPLHF. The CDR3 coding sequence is TGCGCCAGCAGCCAAGATTTGGGGGAACTCGGATCACCCCTCCACTTT.

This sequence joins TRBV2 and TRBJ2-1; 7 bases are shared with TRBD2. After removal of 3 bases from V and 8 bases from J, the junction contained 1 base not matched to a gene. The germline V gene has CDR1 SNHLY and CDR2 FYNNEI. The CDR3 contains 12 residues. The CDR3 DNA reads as TGTGCCAGCAGTGATGGGGGGGATGAGCAGTTCTTC. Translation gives CASSDGGDEQFF.

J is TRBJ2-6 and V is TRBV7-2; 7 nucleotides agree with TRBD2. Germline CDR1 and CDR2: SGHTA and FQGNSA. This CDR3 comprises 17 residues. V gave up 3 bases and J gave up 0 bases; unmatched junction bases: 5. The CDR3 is CASSFRREASGANVLTF. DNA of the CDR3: TGTGCCAGCAGCTTTCGTCGGGAGGCCTCTGGGGCCAACGTCCTGACTTTC.

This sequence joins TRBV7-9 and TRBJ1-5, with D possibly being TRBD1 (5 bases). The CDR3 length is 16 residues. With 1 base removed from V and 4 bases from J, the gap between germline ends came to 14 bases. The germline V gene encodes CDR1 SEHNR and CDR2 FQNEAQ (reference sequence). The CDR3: CASSLGLGGGNQPQHF. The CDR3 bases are TGTGCCAGCAGCTTAGGCCTCGGGGGGGGAAATCAGCCCCAGCATTTT. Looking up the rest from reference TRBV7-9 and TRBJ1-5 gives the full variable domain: DTGVSQNPRHKITKRGQNVTFRCDPISEHNRLYWYRQTLGQGPEFLTYFQNEAQLEKSRLLSDRFSAERPKGSFSTLEIQRTEQGDSAMYLCASSLGLGGGNQPQHFGDGTRLSIL.

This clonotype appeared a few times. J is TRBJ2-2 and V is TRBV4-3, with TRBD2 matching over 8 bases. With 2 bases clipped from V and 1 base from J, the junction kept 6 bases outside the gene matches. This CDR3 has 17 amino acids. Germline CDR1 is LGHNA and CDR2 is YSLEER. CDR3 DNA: TGCGCCAGCAGCCAACCTTTTGCGGGAGGGAACACCGGGGAGCTGTTTTTT. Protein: CASSQPFAGGNTGELFF.

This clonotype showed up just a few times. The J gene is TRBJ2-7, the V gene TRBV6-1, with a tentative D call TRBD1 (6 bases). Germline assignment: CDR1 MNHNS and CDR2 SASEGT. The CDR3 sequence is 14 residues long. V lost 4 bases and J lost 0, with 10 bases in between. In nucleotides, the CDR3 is TGTGCCAGCAGTGTACAGGGCATCTCCTACGAGCAGTACTTC. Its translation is CASSVQGISYEQYF.

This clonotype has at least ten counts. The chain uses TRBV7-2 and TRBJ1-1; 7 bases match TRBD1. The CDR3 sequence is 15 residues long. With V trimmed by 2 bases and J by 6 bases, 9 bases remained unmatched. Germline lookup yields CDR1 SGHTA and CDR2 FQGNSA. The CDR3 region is CASSLLAGGRAEAFF. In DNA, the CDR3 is TGTGCCAGCAGCTTATTAGCAGGGGGAAGGGCTGAAGCTTTCTTT.

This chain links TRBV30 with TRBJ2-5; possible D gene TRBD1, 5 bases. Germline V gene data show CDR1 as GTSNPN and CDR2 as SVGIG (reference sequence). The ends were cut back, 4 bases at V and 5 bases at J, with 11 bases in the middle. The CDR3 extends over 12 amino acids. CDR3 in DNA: TGTGCCTGGAACAGGCCCGGGGAGACCCAGTACTTC. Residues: CAWNRPGETQYF.

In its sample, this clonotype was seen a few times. CDR3 bases: TGTGCCAGCAGTGACACCCCCCATGGTTACAATGAGCAGTTCTTC. Its protein product is CASSDTPHGYNEQFF. The V call is TRBV6-4, the J call TRBJ2-1; D ambiguous. CDR1 is MRHNA, CDR2 SNTAGT, per germline. The CDR3 is made up of 15 amino acids. V shed 2 bases and J shed 4 bases, with 12 bases lying between them.

CDR3 sequence (DNA): TGTGCCAGCAGCCCTGGGACTAGCGGGAGGATTCTCGGGGACGAGCAGTACTTC. Protein product: CASSPGTSGRILGDEQYF. The V call is TRBV7-2, the J call TRBJ2-7; 15 nucleotides agree with TRBD2. V lost 5 bases, J lost 5 bases, and 13 bases stayed unmatched. This CDR3 spans 18 amino acids. In germline, CDR1 is SGHTA, CDR2 FQGNSA.